Below are 31 T cell receptor beta chains sequenced from a single sample in a study of T-cell reconstitution after alpha-beta-depleted transplantation in children. During its preparation, the TCRbeta library received unique molecular identifiers. MiXCR, applied by TCRdb to the PCR reads, yields one record per CDR3 protein. Of 500,000 to 650,000 distinct CDR3 sequences listed, roughly an eighth are singletons. The sequencing here drew on PBMCs, mostly from graft donor cells, taken 180 days after TCRalphabeta/CD19-depleted stem cell transplant. The receptors here all came from a female patient aged 2-9 years who had a stem cell transplant for aplastic anemia, so the T cells may come from the graft donor.

The chain couples TRBV4-3 to TRBJ2-2, with 10 bases matching TRBD1. This CDR3 contains 18 residues. The germline V gene encodes CDR1 LGHNA and CDR2 YSLEER. The ends lost 3 bases at V and 3 bases at J; junction bases unmatched: 10. CDR3 sequence reads: CASSHRIAGTGDTGELFF. CDR3 DNA sequence: TGCGCCAGCAGCCATCGTATCGCCGGGACAGGGGACACCGGGGAGCTGTTTTTT.

This clonotype was counted once. Given a much more abundant clone one base away, this may be a read error. V and J are TRBV20-1 and TRBJ2-1; 8 positions match TRBD2. The germline CDR1 and CDR2 sequences are DFQATT and SNEGSKA (reference sequence). This CDR3 is built from 13 residues. V gave up 7 bases and J gave up 3 bases; unmatched junction bases: 5. As DNA, the CDR3 is TGCAGTGGCAGGACTAGCAGCTACAATGAGCAGTTCTTC. Its translation is CSGRTSSYNEQFF.

This clonotype has a handful of counts. The rearrangement joins TRBV7-9 to TRBJ1-1; no definite D call. The CDR3 is 15 amino acids. With 5 bases removed from V and 0 bases from J, the gap between germline ends came to 13 bases. Germline lookup yields CDR1 SEHNR and CDR2 FQNEAQ (reference sequence). The CDR3 spells CASSPSPYLNTEAFF. The DNA for the CDR3 is TGTGCCAGCAGCCCCAGCCCCTATCTGAACACTGAAGCTTTCTTT.

This clonotype was seen ten or more times. This rearrangement joins TRBV7-2 to TRBJ2-7; TRBD1 agrees at 10 bases. Looked up from germline, CDR1 is SGHTA and CDR2 is FQGNSA. V trimming: 4 bases; J trimming: 4 bases; junction bases outside the gene matches: 7. The CDR3 loop spans 15 amino acids. The CDR3 region is CASSYRTGGSYEQYF. The DNA for the CDR3 is TGTGCCAGCAGCTACCGGACAGGGGGATCATACGAGCAGTACTTC.

The chain joins TRBV12-3 or TRBV12-4 to TRBJ2-7; TRBD2 might be the D (6 bases). V lost 7 bases and J lost 6, with 16 bases in between. There are 13 residues in the CDR3. The CDR3 reads CASTLRGVREQYF. In nucleotides, the CDR3 is TGTGCCAGCACCCTACGCGGGGTCCGCGAGCAGTACTTC.

This clonotype occurred a few times. This chain connects TRBV12-3 or TRBV12-4 to TRBJ1-6; D not certain. This CDR3 region has 14 residues. V lost 7 bases and J 6 bases, leaving 13 bases between the germline ends. CDR3 in amino acids: CASTPRGANSPLHF. The CDR3 coding sequence is TGTGCCAGCACCCCTAGAGGAGCTAATTCACCCCTCCACTTT.

This clonotype has at least ten counts. This sequence joins TRBV4-3 and TRBJ2-5; D is possibly TRBD1 or TRBD2 (5 bases each). Germline loops: CDR1 LGHNA, CDR2 YSLEER. Trimming took off 1 base at V and 2 bases at J, with 11 bases between the two ends. The CDR3 is 15 residues long. The CDR3 spells CASSQVGRVQETQYF. CDR3 sequence (DNA): TGCGCCAGCAGCCAAGTGGGGCGGGTACAAGAGACCCAGTACTTC.

This clonotype came up a few times. This chain joins TRBV20-1 and TRBJ2-5; D possibly corresponds to TRBD2 (6 bases). The CDR3 is made up of 13 amino acids. Germline CDR1 is DFQATT and CDR2 is SNEGSKA (reference sequence). The CDR3 DNA sequence: TGCAGCGCTCCCAGCGAGGGAGGAGAGACCCAGTACTTC. Translating it yields CSAPSEGGETQYF.

This clonotype was picked up a small number of times. The V gene is TRBV5-1, the J gene TRBJ2-7; TRBD2 matches at 13 bases. V lost 4 bases, J lost 4 bases, and 5 bases stayed unmatched. The CDR3 has 15 amino acids. Germline values: CDR1 SGHRS, CDR2 YFSETQ. The CDR3 bases are TGCGCCAGCAGCCATGGACTAGCGGGAGAATACGAGCAGTACGTC. Translating gives CASSHGLAGEYEQYV.

This chain joins TRBV20-1 and TRBJ2-1; 9 bases line up with TRBD2. With 3 bases clipped from V and 6 bases from J, the junction kept 6 bases outside the gene matches. CDR1 is DFQATT and CDR2 is SNEGSKA in the germline V gene (reference sequence). The CDR3 has 14 amino acids. The CDR3 DNA follows: TGCAGTGCTAGCTGGCGGCGGGGGGGCAATGAGCAGTTCTTC. Protein sequence: CSASWRRGGNEQFF.

This clonotype was counted a single time. The chain uses TRBV4-1 and TRBJ1-4, with D tentatively TRBD1 (5 bases). There are 16 residues in the CDR3. CDR1 and CDR2 from the germline V gene are MGHRA and YSYEKL. Trimming stripped 4 bases from V and 4 bases from J, with 16 bases between. DNA for the CDR3: TGCGCCAGCAGCCCAGGACATGGTCGGAATAATGAAAAACTGTTTTTT. This sequence encodes CASSPGHGRNNEKLFF.

The gene calls are TRBV15 and TRBJ1-2, with D tentatively TRBD1 (5 bases). This CDR3 region has 13 residues. Trimming removed 1 base at V and 4 bases at J, with 7 bases between. The germline gives CDR1 LNHNV, CDR2 YYDKDF (reference sequence). The CDR3 loop is CATSRVGAYGYTF. CDR3 sequence (DNA): TGTGCCACCAGCAGAGTAGGGGCCTATGGCTACACCTTC.

This clonotype appeared many times. The gene calls are TRBV28 and TRBJ1-1; perhaps TRBD1 as D (5 bases). Germline V CDR1 and CDR2: MDHEN, SYDVKM. The CDR3 is made up of 15 amino acids. The V gene lost 5 bases and the J gene lost 1 base, with 14 bases spanning the gap. The CDR3 is CASSPGGSGNTEAFF. The CDR3 coding sequence is TGTGCCAGCAGTCCGGGGGGGTCCGGGAACACTGAAGCTTTCTTT.

The chain uses TRBV29-1 and TRBJ2-5, with 7 bases lining up with TRBD2. Germline assignment: CDR1 SQVTM and CDR2 ANQGSEA. The CDR3 covers 12 residues. CDR3 residues: CTAQAGWETQYF. The DNA for the CDR3 is TGCACCGCGCAAGCGGGGTGGGAGACCCAGTACTTC.

J is TRBJ2-1 and V is TRBV7-6, with D perhaps matching TRBD2 (5 bases). CDR3 length equals 13 residues. V lost 2 bases and J 5 bases, leaving 7 bases between the germline ends. Germline assignment: CDR1 SGHVS and CDR2 FNYEAQ. The DNA of the CDR3 is TGTGCCAGCAGCTTATGGGAGAACAATGAGCAGTTCTTC. Its protein product is CASSLWENNEQFF.

Points on this clonotype: At one boundary the junction diverges from the germline segment, which might be a read error. V and J are TRBV20-1 and TRBJ2-1; 9 nucleotides align to TRBD2. This CDR3 is 13 amino acids long. CDR1 DFQATT and CDR2 SNEGSKA come from the germline V gene (reference sequence). The CDR3: CSAKLAGFGEHFF. DNA of the CDR3: TGCAGTGCAAAGCTAGCGGGATTCGGAGAGCACTTCTTC.

At least ten counts were recorded for this clonotype. The chain couples TRBV20-1 to TRBJ2-5; 9 bases match TRBD2. The CDR3 is 15 residues long. The V gene end was trimmed by 0 bases and the J gene end by 5 bases; junction bases not matched to a gene: 7. Germline CDR1 reads DFQATT; CDR2 reads SNEGSKA (reference sequence). CDR3 nucleotides: TGCAGTGCTAGAGATCCCGGACTAGCGAGGGAGACCCAGTACTTC. Protein sequence: CSARDPGLARETQYF.

This chain links TRBV18 with TRBJ2-7; TRBD2 agrees at 8 bases. Germline loops: CDR1 KGHSH, CDR2 LQKENI. There are 15 residues in the CDR3. Trimming took 2 bases from V and 3 from J; bases not matched to a gene: 6. CDR3 DNA sequence: TGTGCCAGCTCACCATCCGGGGGGGTCTTCTACGAGCAGTACGTC. Translation: CASSPSGGVFYEQYV.

This clonotype has at least ten counts. The J gene is TRBJ2-7, the V gene TRBV20-1; D may be TRBD1 (7 bases). The CDR3 contains 18 residues. Per the germline V gene, CDR1 is DFQATT and CDR2 is SNEGSKA (reference sequence). V dropped 3 bases and J dropped 7 bases, with 31 bases sitting between them. In DNA form, the CDR3 reads TGCAGTGCTAGTCTAGCCGGAGGGGCAGGGGGAATCCTTGGAGAGCAGTACTTC. This codes for CSASLAGGAGGILGEQYF.

This chain connects TRBV7-3 to TRBJ2-7, with D possibly matching TRBD1 (6 bases). V was trimmed by 0 bases and J by 3 bases, leaving 12 bases between them. CDR3 length equals 15 residues. Germline lookup yields CDR1 SGHTA and CDR2 FQGTGA. As DNA, the CDR3 is TGTGCCAGCAGCTTAACCCGGACAGTAAACTACGAGCAGTACTTC. Translating it yields CASSLTRTVNYEQYF.

This rearrangement joins TRBV28 to TRBJ2-7, with D possibly matching TRBD2 (6 bases). The CDR3 spans 15 residues. V was cut by 4 bases and J by 5 bases, with 18 bases left in between. CDR1 and CDR2 (germline): MDHEN, SYDVKM. The DNA for the CDR3 is TGTGCCAGCAGTTCAGGAGGGGTAAATTCGGACGAGCAGTACTTC. Its translation: CASSSGGVNSDEQYF.

This clonotype was counted between two and nine times. The CDR3 reads CAISVGTGTNTGELFF. For the CDR3, the DNA is TGTGCCATCAGTGTAGGGACAGGGACGAACACCGGGGAGCTGTTTTTT. The chain employs TRBV10-3 and TRBJ2-2; 9 bases agree with TRBD1. V lost 4 bases to trimming and J lost 0 bases; unmatched junction nucleotides: 3. This CDR3 comprises 16 residues. CDR1 is ENHRY, CDR2 SYGVKD, per germline.

The chain employs TRBV10-3 and TRBJ1-2; D uncertain. From germline, CDR1 is ENHRY and CDR2 SYGVKD. V was pared by 2 bases and J by 0 bases, with 7 bases between. CDR3 length: 14 residues. The CDR3 loop is CAISEGQTNYGYTF. Here the CDR3 DNA reads TGTGCCATCAGTGAGGGTCAGACTAACTATGGCTACACCTTC.

In this sample, this clonotype turned up many times. The chain uses TRBV7-2 and TRBJ2-5; TRBD2 agrees at 9 bases. V gave up 1 base and J gave up 7 bases; unmatched junction bases: 7. The CDR3 is 15 residues long. The V gene's germline CDR1 is SGHTA and CDR2 FQGNSA. The CDR3 protein is CASSLVAGALGTQYF. CDR3 nucleotide sequence: TGTGCCAGCAGCTTAGTAGCGGGAGCCCTTGGGACCCAGTACTTC.

The chain couples TRBV19 to TRBJ2-3, with 12 bases fitting TRBD2. CDR3 length: 15 residues. J lost 6 bases, V lost 3 bases, and 4 bases had no gene match. Per germline, CDR1 LNHDA and CDR2 SQIVND (reference sequence). DNA for the CDR3: TGTGCCAGTAGTATCCTCGGACTAGCGGGGGATACGCAGTATTTT. Translated, it gives CASSILGLAGDTQYF. Based on the CDR3 plus reference TRBV19 and TRBJ2-3, the full variable domain is DGGITQSPKYLFRKEGQNVTLSCEQNLNHDAMYWYRQDPGQGLRLIYYSQIVNDFQKGDIAEGYSVSREKKESFPLTVTSAQKNPTAFYLCASSILGLAGDTQYFGPGTRLTVL.

The chain links TRBV20-1 to TRBJ1-2; D is uncertain. The CDR3 is made up of 16 amino acids. Germline V lookup: CDR1 DFQATT, CDR2 SNEGSKA (reference sequence). V gave up 0 bases and J gave up 4 bases, with 18 bases separating them. The CDR3 loop is CSARDLGRELVYGYTF. DNA for the CDR3: TGCAGTGCTAGAGATCTGGGAAGGGAACTGGTCTATGGCTACACCTTC.

The CDR3 DNA reads TGTGCCAGCAGCTCCCTAATTTCCCCCCATAGGTGCGGTACGCAGTATTTT. It translates to CASSSLISPHRCGTQYF. The chain combines TRBV11-1 with TRBJ2-3, with no clear D. Germline V lookup: CDR1 SGHAT, CDR2 FQDESV (reference sequence). This CDR3 contains 17 residues. The germline V and J ends were trimmed by 4 bases and 8 bases, with 25 bases remaining between them.

CDR3 sequence reads: CASSVSLAGPNTGELFF. In DNA form, the CDR3 reads TGTGCCAGCAGCGTATCCTTAGCGGGGCCGAACACCGGGGAGCTGTTTTTT. V usage is TRBV9 and J usage is TRBJ2-2; 8 nucleotides align to TRBD2. The V gene's germline CDR1 is SGDLS and CDR2 YYNGEE. The CDR3 has 17 amino acids. After removal of 1 base from V and 0 bases from J, the junction contained 5 bases not matched to a gene.

This clonotype appeared a few times. The chain has TRBV14 and TRBJ2-7; the D gene is possibly TRBD2 (6 bases). Trimming removed 0 bases from V and 5 bases from J, with 11 bases in between. CDR1 and CDR2 from the germline V gene are SGHDN and FVKESK. The CDR3 runs to 14 residues. As DNA, the CDR3 is TGTGCCAGCAGCCAAGATAGGAGGGGAAACGAGCAGTACGTC. Translating gives CASSQDRRGNEQYV.

This clonotype was seen ten or more times. V gene TRBV5-1 combines with J gene TRBJ2-1; TRBD2 agrees at 11 bases. Germline V CDR1 and CDR2: SGHRS, YFSETQ. With 6 bases clipped from V and 8 bases from J, the junction kept 4 bases outside the gene matches. The CDR3 loop spans 13 amino acids. CDR3 amino acids: CASKLAGAHEQFF. CDR3 bases: TGCGCCAGCAAACTAGCGGGAGCACATGAGCAGTTCTTC.

This clonotype has at least ten counts. The rearrangement links TRBV7-9 to TRBJ1-1, with unresolved D. Germline CDR1 reads SEHNR; CDR2 reads FQNEAQ (reference sequence). V gave up 7 bases and J gave up 7 bases, with 16 bases separating them. This CDR3 comprises 13 residues. CDR3 residues: CASTGAGSVEAFF. The CDR3, as DNA: TGTGCCAGCACCGGAGCGGGGTCAGTTGAAGCTTTCTTT.